This is a list of T cell receptor beta chains from one sample in a study of OX40 agonist ivuxolimab in advanced cancers. Here immunoSEQ multiplex PCR was the method, and the copy in TCRdb shows in-frame clones only, minus some. The sample lists 70,000 or so clones, 75% to 85% occurring once. Source: CD4+ or CD8+ T cells sorted from blood, taken in a trial of the OX40 agonist ivuxolimab. These receptors were collected from an adult with an advanced solid tumor such as melanoma, head and neck, liver or kidney cancer. Each CDR3 is given with its conserved first and last residue. The D gene is left open where the match is weak. Size values are once, few and many counts, or a class for expanded clones, and some rows have none.

V gene	J gene	D gene	clone size	CDR3 DNA	CDR3 protein
TRBV5-8	TRBJ2-3	TRBD2	.	TGTGCCAGCAGCTCGGGACTAGAAAGGAGTGATACGCAGTATTTT	CASSSGLERSDTQYF
TRBV18	TRBJ2-1	.	few	TGTGCCAGCTCGCGTGGACTAAACCAAAACAATGAGCAGTTCTTC	CASSRGLNQNNEQFF
TRBV7-9	TRBJ2-3	.	few	TGTGCCAGCATCCTTAGCGCAAGGGGGAGAGCAGATACGCAGTATTTT	CASILSARGRADTQYF
TRBV4-3	TRBJ2-3	TRBD2	.	TGCGCCAGCAGCCAAGATCGTAGCGGGGGTGGGGATACGCAGTATTTT	CASSQDRSGGGDTQYF
TRBV10-3	TRBJ2-7	.	.	TGTGCCATCAGTGGGGACACGAAACCCTACGAGCAGTACTTC	CAISGDTKPYEQYF
TRBV7-2	TRBJ2-5	.	.	TGTGCCAGCAGCTTAGCGCAAGACACCAGGGGGACCCAGTACTTC	CASSLAQDTRGTQYF
TRBV9	TRBJ2-3	.	few	TGTGCCAGCAGCGTAGAGGGGCGAAGGTCAGATACGCAGTATTTT	CASSVEGRRSDTQYF
TRBV19	TRBJ1-6	TRBD1	.	TGTGCCAGTAGTCCCTGGCAGGGGGCAAGAGATTCACCCCTCCACTTT	CASSPWQGARDSPLHF
TRBV6-5	TRBJ1-2	TRBD1	.	TGTGCCAGCCGGACAGGGATTCATTATGGCTACACCTTC	CASRTGIHYGYTF
TRBV5-1	TRBJ1-4	.	.	TGCGCCAGCAGCTTGGATACGGGGTTGGATGAAAAACTGTTTTTT	CASSLDTGLDEKLFF
TRBV5-4	TRBJ1-4	.	.	TGTGCCAGCAGCCAAGTGCAGGGCAGAAATGAAAAACTGTTTTTT	CASSQVQGRNEKLFF
TRBV5-1	TRBJ2-3	.	.	TGCGCCAGCAGTTCACAGGTTTCCTCTGGGACAGATACGCAGTATTTT	CASSSQVSSGTDTQYF
TRBV4-1	TRBJ1-2	.	.	TGCGCCAGCAGCCAAGATTTCGGGGGATATGGCTACACCTTC	CASSQDFGGYGYTF
TRBV10-3	TRBJ1-5	TRBD1	few	TGTGCCATCAGTGAGTCCTTGGGGACAGGGATAATACAGCCCCAGCATTTT	CAISESLGTGIIQPQHF
TRBV5-6	TRBJ2-3	.	once	TGTGCCAACAGCCCGGGACTCCGCACAGATACGCAGTATTTT	CANSPGLRTDTQYF
TRBV2	TRBJ1-1	.	.	TGTGCCAGCAGTCAGGAGAACACTGAAGCTTTCTTT	CASSQENTEAFF